This TCR beta chain appears in the sequencing data of a study of blood T cell repertoires in COVID-19. The CDR3 extends over 13 amino acids. V trimming: 3 bases; J trimming: 4 bases; junction bases outside the gene matches: 2. Germline V gene sequence: CDR1 MGHRA, CDR2 YSYEKL. In the original processing: Amplification from reference gene primers served as the basis for estimated nucleated cell counts. Measured with immunoSEQ multiplex PCR; TCRdb has only the in-frame clones, and not every one. That table furnishes V, J and clone size, whereas the DNA furnished D and trimming. Of roughly 190,000 clones listed, about 81% were seen once; the top ten hold around 14%.

The gene calls are TRBV4-1 and TRBJ2-5; 7 nucleotides line up with TRBD1. This TCR was recovered from a man between 25 and 39 years old with active or convalescent COVID-19. The sample consisted of peripheral blood. The CDR3 bases are TGCGCCAGCAGCCAGGGACAGAGAGAGACCCAGTACTTC. It is translated as CASSQGQRETQYF.